The rows below give T cell receptor beta chains drawn from one sample of a study of T cells in Graves' hyperthyroidism and ophthalmopathy. TCRdb used MiXCR to reprocess the multiplex PCR reads, holding one entry per CDR3 protein. The table includes about 500,000 distinct CDR3 sequences, under 20% detected once. The sample comprised blood. The source is a woman under 30 with Graves' ophthalmopathy. Both conserved end residues are part of each CDR3. A D gene is named only where the DNA matches it firmly. Some rows mark clone size as missing; the rest say once, few, many or name a class of expanded clone.

abundance: few
j_gene: TRBJ2-2
v_gene: TRBV20-1
len: 16
d_gene: .
CDR3nt: TGCAGTGCTATCCCCCCCACTAGCCCGAACACCGGGGAGCTGTTTTTT
CDR3aa: CSAIPPTSPNTGELFF

abundance: many
j_gene: TRBJ2-7
v_gene: TRBV5-5
len: 15
d_gene: TRBD2
CDR3nt: TGTGCCAGCAGCTTCCAGGCTAGCGGGAACTACGAGCAGTACTTC
CDR3aa: CASSFQASGNYEQYF

abundance: .
j_gene: TRBJ1-4
v_gene: TRBV4-3
len: 16
d_gene: .
CDR3nt: TGCGCCAGCAGCCAAGCGTGGGCAAGTGGAAATGAAAAACTGTTTTTT
CDR3aa: CASSQAWASGNEKLFF

abundance: many
j_gene: TRBJ2-7
v_gene: TRBV2
len: 14
d_gene: .
CDR3nt: TGTGCCAGCAGTGAAGCGCGAGTCTTGGTCGAGCAGTACTTC
CDR3aa: CASSEARVLVEQYF

abundance: many
j_gene: TRBJ1-2
v_gene: TRBV30
len: 13
d_gene: TRBD1
CDR3nt: TGTGCCTGGAGCGGACAGGGTTTGGATGGCTACACCTTC
CDR3aa: CAWSGQGLDGYTF

abundance: many
j_gene: TRBJ2-5
v_gene: TRBV20-1
len: 11
d_gene: .
CDR3nt: TGCAGCACACAGTTCCAAGAGACCCAGTACTTC
CDR3aa: CSTQFQETQYF

abundance: many
j_gene: TRBJ2-1
v_gene: TRBV7-2
len: 17
d_gene: TRBD2
CDR3nt: TGTGCCAGCAGATTACCCGGACTAGCGGGTGCCTACAATGAGCAGTTCTTC
CDR3aa: CASRLPGLAGAYNEQFF

abundance: many
j_gene: TRBJ1-2
v_gene: TRBV11-2
len: 15
d_gene: .
CDR3nt: TGTGCCAGCAGCCCCGGACAGCACGGAGACTATGGCTACACCTTC
CDR3aa: CASSPGQHGDYGYTF

abundance: many
j_gene: TRBJ1-6
v_gene: TRBV20-1
len: 16
d_gene: .
CDR3nt: TGCAGTGCTAGAGATCCGGGGGTTGGTTGGAATTCACCCCTCCACTTT
CDR3aa: CSARDPGVGWNSPLHF

abundance: many
j_gene: TRBJ1-4
v_gene: TRBV11-2
len: 15
d_gene: .
CDR3nt: TGTGCCAGCAGCTGGGACGGGCCCTTGGGGGAAAAACTGTTTTTT
CDR3aa: CASSWDGPLGEKLFF

abundance: .
j_gene: TRBJ2-2
v_gene: TRBV4-1
len: 15
d_gene: .
CDR3nt: TGCGGCTCCCTTCCCCCCGGGGCGAACACCGGGGAGCTGTTTTTT
CDR3aa: CGSLPPGANTGELFF

abundance: many
j_gene: TRBJ1-2
v_gene: TRBV2
len: 12
d_gene: .
CDR3nt: TGTGCCAGCAGCCCAGTAAACTATGGCTACACCTTC
CDR3aa: CASSPVNYGYTF

abundance: many
j_gene: TRBJ1-6
v_gene: TRBV30
len: 15
d_gene: .
CDR3nt: TGTGCCTTCAAGTCAAGGACAGACCATAATTCACCCCTCCACTTT
CDR3aa: CAFKSRTDHNSPLHF

abundance: .
j_gene: TRBJ1-4
v_gene: TRBV3-1
len: 15
d_gene: .
CDR3nt: TGTGCCAGCAGCCAAGAGGGGAGGGAATACGAAAAACTGTTTTTT
CDR3aa: CASSQEGREYEKLFF

abundance: many
j_gene: TRBJ2-2
v_gene: TRBV12-3/TRBV12-4
len: 17
d_gene: TRBD1
CDR3nt: TGTGCCAGCAGTTTGGGGGACAGGATTCAGGACACCGGGGAGCTGTTTTTT
CDR3aa: CASSLGDRIQDTGELFF

abundance: few
j_gene: TRBJ1-5
v_gene: TRBV19
len: 15
d_gene: .
CDR3nt: TGTGCCAGTAGTCCCGGGCGAGGGCGCAATCAGCCCCAGCATTTT
CDR3aa: CASSPGRGRNQPQHF

abundance: many
j_gene: TRBJ2-1
v_gene: TRBV18
len: 15
d_gene: .
CDR3nt: TGTGCCAGCTCACCCCAACCACGTAGCTACAATGAGCAGTTCTTC
CDR3aa: CASSPQPRSYNEQFF

abundance: few
j_gene: TRBJ1-4
v_gene: TRBV7-9
len: 16
d_gene: TRBD1
CDR3nt: TGTGCCAGCAGCCCGGGGGACAGGGCAACTAATGAAAAACTGTTTTTT
CDR3aa: CASSPGDRATNEKLFF

abundance: many
j_gene: TRBJ2-7
v_gene: TRBV5-1
len: 16
d_gene: TRBD2
CDR3nt: TGCGCCAGCATGGTAGGTCGGCGGGAGGGCCCTTACGAGCAGTACTTC
CDR3aa: CASMVGRREGPYEQYF

abundance: many
j_gene: TRBJ2-7
v_gene: TRBV6-2/TRBV6-3
len: 16
d_gene: .
CDR3nt: TGTGCCAGCAGTTTCCCGGGACATCATTTCTCCTACGAGCAGTACTTC
CDR3aa: CASSFPGHHFSYEQYF

abundance: many
j_gene: TRBJ2-2
v_gene: TRBV10-3
len: 15
d_gene: .
CDR3nt: TGTGCCATCAGTGGGGCGGATCTGAACACCGGGGAGCTGTTTTTT
CDR3aa: CAISGADLNTGELFF

abundance: .
j_gene: TRBJ2-7
v_gene: TRBV4-1
len: 14
d_gene: .
CDR3nt: TGCGCCAGCAGCCACTCCACGGGAAGGGAGGAGCAGTACTTC
CDR3aa: CASSHSTGREEQYF

abundance: many
j_gene: TRBJ2-5
v_gene: TRBV20-1
len: 15
d_gene: .
CDR3nt: TGCAGTGCTAGCCGGTGGCGAGGGGAGAAAGAGACCCAGTACTTC
CDR3aa: CSASRWRGEKETQYF

abundance: few
j_gene: TRBJ1-2
v_gene: TRBV27
len: 13
d_gene: .
CDR3nt: TGTGCCAGCAGTTTTTCACAGGGCTATGGCTACACCTTC
CDR3aa: CASSFSQGYGYTF

abundance: many
j_gene: TRBJ2-7
v_gene: TRBV3-1
len: 13
d_gene: .
CDR3nt: TGTGCCCTGAAACCCGGGGACAACTGCGAGCAGTACTTC
CDR3aa: CALKPGDNCEQYF

abundance: few
j_gene: TRBJ2-1
v_gene: TRBV24-1
len: 16
d_gene: TRBD1
CDR3nt: TGTGCCACCAGTGATTTTAGGACAGGGTTAAGGAATGAGCAGTTCTTC
CDR3aa: CATSDFRTGLRNEQFF